The 26 T cell receptor beta chains given below trace back to one sample, sequenced in a study of T cells in Graves' hyperthyroidism and ophthalmopathy. Amplification targeted TCR beta CDR3 regions from RNA transcripts. First-round RT-PCR with HTBI primers amplified the TCR CDR3 region. TCRdb processed the multiplex PCR reads anew with MiXCR; each CDR3 protein has one entry. The table lists some 350,000 distinct CDR3 sequences, 20% to 25% of them singletons. The sequenced sample consisted of blood. The receptors shown here come from a man aged 45-65 years with Graves' hyperthyroidism.

This clonotype has just a few counts. The chain links TRBV5-5 to TRBJ2-7; D perhaps matches TRBD2 (6 bases). This CDR3 comprises 15 residues. The V end was cut by 4 bases, the J end by 1 base, with 15 bases between. Germline loops: CDR1 SGHKS, CDR2 YYEKEE (reference sequence). The CDR3 loop reads CASSDRDWSSYEQYF. CDR3 DNA sequence: TGTGCCAGCAGCGACCGGGACTGGAGTTCCTACGAGCAGTACTTC.

The rearrangement uses TRBV3-1 and TRBJ2-2; 12 bases are shared with TRBD1. The CDR3 contains 18 residues. CDR1 and CDR2 (germline): LGHDT, YNNKEL (reference sequence). The V gene end was trimmed by 4 bases and the J gene end by 4 bases; junction bases not matched to a gene: 10. The CDR3 region has the DNA TGTGCCAGCAGCCCATTAGGTCCGGGACAGGGGGCCACCGGGGAGCTGTTTTTT. Its translation: CASSPLGPGQGATGELFF.

This clonotype was detected ten times or more. The chain carries TRBV11-2 and TRBJ1-2; TRBD1 might be the D (6 bases). Germline V gene data show CDR1 as SGHAT and CDR2 as FQNNGV. The CDR3 length is 16 residues. V lost 0 bases and J 4 bases, leaving 15 bases between the germline ends. CDR3: CASSLEGGGARYGYTF. The CDR3 DNA sequence: TGTGCCAGCAGCTTAGAGGGTGGGGGCGCTCGCTATGGCTACACCTTC.

This clonotype was seen a few times. The chain combines TRBV11-2 with TRBJ1-5; D gene uncertain. V was trimmed by 4 bases and J by 2 bases, leaving 6 bases between them. Germline CDR1 and CDR2: SGHAT and FQNNGV. The CDR3 sequence is 13 residues long. Here the CDR3 reads CASSSSGNQPQHF. CDR3 DNA: TGTGCCAGCAGCTCCAGTGGCAATCAGCCCCAGCATTTT.

This chain connects TRBV7-9 to TRBJ2-2, with D possibly matching TRBD2 (6 bases). The CDR3 is made up of 15 amino acids. The V and J ends lost 3 bases and 4 bases respectively, with 12 bases between them. Germline values: CDR1 SEHNR, CDR2 FQNEAQ (reference sequence). The CDR3 region has the DNA TGTGCCAGCAGCTTCGGGCGGGGTTTCACCGGGGAGCTGTTTTTT. It translates to CASSFGRGFTGELFF.

This chain connects TRBV3-1 to TRBJ1-6; D might be TRBD1 (5 bases). The CDR3 totals 17 residues. Trimming cost V 0 bases and J 5 bases, with 14 bases left between them. The germline gives CDR1 LGHDT, CDR2 YNNKEL (reference sequence). CDR3 region: CASSQEAGERDNSPLHF. CDR3 nucleotide sequence: TGTGCCAGCAGCCAAGAAGCGGGGGAAAGAGATAATTCACCCCTCCACTTT.

This clonotype was seen at least ten times. The chain carries TRBV20-1 and TRBJ2-3, with 10 bases matching TRBD2. The length of the CDR3 is 16 residues. The V and J ends lost 1 base and 0 bases, in that order; junction bases with no gene match: 4. The germline gives CDR1 DFQATT, CDR2 SNEGSKA (reference sequence). As DNA, the CDR3 is TGCAGTGCTAGAGGGATTAGCGGGAGGAGCACAGATACGCAGTATTTT. This codes for CSARGISGRSTDTQYF.

This clonotype was found many times. This chain uses TRBV11-2 with TRBJ2-1; a weak D match, TRBD2 (5 bases). The length of the CDR3 is 15 residues. Trimming removed 1 base from V and 0 bases from J, with 7 bases in between. From germline, CDR1 is SGHAT and CDR2 FQNNGV. As DNA, the CDR3 is TGTGCCAGCAGCTTAGGGAGGCCCTCCTACAATGAGCAGTTCTTC. Its translation is CASSLGRPSYNEQFF.

This clonotype was seen repeatedly, ten times or more. The rearrangement links TRBV20-1 to TRBJ2-3; the match to TRBD2 covers 8 bases. The germline CDR1 and CDR2 sequences are DFQATT and SNEGSKA (reference sequence). Losses at the gene ends were 4 bases for V and 2 bases for J; bases not matched to a gene: 5. The CDR3 has 14 amino acids. This chain's CDR3 is CSAKASGYTDTQYF. CDR3 coding DNA: TGCAGTGCTAAAGCTAGCGGGTACACAGATACGCAGTATTTT.

The rearrangement joins TRBV6-1 to TRBJ1-1; TRBD1 might be the D (5 bases). The CDR3 consists of 14 residues. Germline CDR1 MNHNS, CDR2 SASEGT. V was trimmed by 5 bases and J by 3 bases, leaving 13 bases between them. CDR3 amino acids: CASSRGVFDTEAFF. The DNA for the CDR3 is TGTGCCAGCAGTCGAGGGGTTTTTGACACTGAAGCTTTCTTT.

This clonotype was counted at least ten times. The chain couples TRBV28 to TRBJ2-7; no reliable D call. The V gene's germline CDR1 is MDHEN and CDR2 SYDVKM. Trimming removed 1 base from V and 4 bases from J, with 5 bases in between. The CDR3 totals 12 residues. CDR3 in amino acids: CASSLSAYEQYF. CDR3 DNA: TGTGCCAGCAGTTTATCGGCGTACGAGCAGTACTTC.

Only a few counts were recorded for this clonotype. The genes are TRBV7-9 and TRBJ2-1; the match to TRBD1 covers 9 bases. Trimming took 5 bases from V and 8 from J; bases not matched to a gene: 10. Germline-derived CDR1 and CDR2 are SEHNR and FQNEAQ (reference sequence). The CDR3 runs to 15 residues. The CDR3 sequence: CASSRPGQGVYEQFF. CDR3 DNA: TGTGCCAGCAGCCGCCCGGGACAGGGAGTGTATGAGCAGTTCTTC.

This clonotype has a handful of counts. This chain connects TRBV28 to TRBJ2-4, with D possibly being TRBD1 (6 bases). Per the germline V gene, CDR1 is MDHEN and CDR2 is SYDVKM. CDR3 length equals 16 residues. The ends were cut back, 5 bases at V and 0 bases at J, with 14 bases in the middle. CDR3 in DNA: TGTGCCAGCAGTCTTTCCTTCAGGGGAGCCAAAAACATTCAGTACTTC. Translating gives CASSLSFRGAKNIQYF.

The chain employs TRBV15 and TRBJ2-2; no clear D. Germline CDR1 and CDR2: LNHNV and YYDKDF (reference sequence). The CDR3 spans 13 residues. Trimming left V 8 bases short and J 2 bases short, with 9 bases between. The CDR3 protein is CATWGLNTGELFF. For the CDR3, the DNA is TGTGCCACCTGGGGTTTAAACACCGGGGAGCTGTTTTTT.

This clonotype has just a few counts. This chain joins TRBV5-4 and TRBJ2-1; 9 bases match TRBD2. Trimming at V came to 4 bases and at J to 3 bases, leaving 8 bases not matched to a gene. Germline V gene sequence: CDR1 SGHNT, CDR2 YYREEE (reference sequence). The length of the CDR3 is 16 residues. The CDR3 sequence: CASSPRGGRGYNEQFF. The CDR3 DNA follows: TGTGCCAGCAGCCCCCGAGGCGGGAGGGGCTACAATGAGCAGTTCTTC.

This clonotype was found a few times. The rearrangement joins TRBV28 to TRBJ1-2; possibly TRBD1 for D (6 bases). Per the germline V gene, CDR1 is MDHEN and CDR2 is SYDVKM. CDR3 size: 15 residues. Deletions cut 6 bases from V and 4 bases from J, with 18 bases between. The CDR3 loop reads CASSHQTGPFYGYTF. CDR3 nucleotides: TGTGCCAGCAGCCATCAGACAGGCCCCTTCTATGGCTACACCTTC.

This clonotype was found a few times. V usage is TRBV19 and J usage is TRBJ1-1; D uncertain. The CDR3 extends over 13 amino acids. Germline assignment: CDR1 LNHDA and CDR2 SQIVND (reference sequence). Trimming removed 7 bases from V and 1 base from J, with 10 bases in between. Here the CDR3 reads CASKRRGNTEAFF. In DNA form, the CDR3 reads TGTGCCAGTAAACGTAGAGGGAACACTGAAGCTTTCTTT.

This clonotype was observed a few times. Written as DNA, the CDR3 is TGTGCCAGCAGCCTCGGGACAGGAACCAATTCACCCCTCCACTTT. Its protein is CASSLGTGTNSPLHF. The chain recombines TRBV7-3 with TRBJ1-6, with TRBD1 matching over 8 bases. V trimming: 5 bases; J trimming: 7 bases; junction bases outside the gene matches: 7. This CDR3 region has 15 residues. The germline V gene has CDR1 SGHTA and CDR2 FQGTGA.

The V gene is TRBV5-1, the J gene TRBJ2-7, with a tentative D call TRBD2 (5 bases). Trimming cost V 1 base and J 5 bases, with 7 bases left between them. The CDR3 runs 12 residues. Germline V gives CDR1 SGHRS, CDR2 YFSETQ. The DNA for the CDR3 is TGCGCCAGCAGCTTGCCGGGGAACGAGCAGTACTTC. It translates to CASSLPGNEQYF.

The CDR3: CSARDGTSGSSEQFF. CDR3 DNA sequence: TGCAGTGCTAGAGATGGGACTAGCGGGAGTTCTGAGCAGTTCTTC. V and J are TRBV20-1 and TRBJ2-1, with 14 bases aligning to TRBD2. Germline trimming cut 0 bases from V and 9 bases from J; bases unmatched to any gene: 4. This CDR3 comprises 15 residues. The germline CDR1 and CDR2 sequences are DFQATT and SNEGSKA (reference sequence).

This clonotype occurred many times. The gene calls are TRBV30 and TRBJ2-3; 8 bases fit TRBD2. Per germline, CDR1 GTSNPN and CDR2 SVGIG (reference sequence). V dropped 0 bases and J dropped 3; count of bases not matched to a gene: 5. The CDR3 covers 15 residues. Here the CDR3 DNA reads TGTGCCTGGAGTGTACTGAGCGGGAGAACAGATACGCAGTATTTT. Its translation is CAWSVLSGRTDTQYF.

As concerns this clonotype: The conserved phenylalanine or tryptophan is not found at the CDR3 terminus, so this likely reflects a read error. The rearrangement uses TRBV7-3 and TRBJ1-1; D is unresolved. CDR3 length: 13 residues. Germline CDR1 SGHTA, CDR2 FQGTGA. With 4 bases removed from V and 4 bases from J, the gap between germline ends came to 10 bases. The CDR3 reads CASSSLGSTEAFL. CDR3 sequence (DNA): TGTGCCAGCAGCTCCCTGGGGAGCACTGAAGCTTTCCTT.

This chain joins TRBV19 and TRBJ2-3; possible D gene TRBD2, 6 bases. Germline values: CDR1 LNHDA, CDR2 SQIVND (reference sequence). Trimming took 4 bases from V and 11 from J, leaving 19 bases between them. The CDR3 has 14 residues. This CDR3 is CASSTRERESQQYF. The CDR3 DNA reads TGTGCCAGTAGTACTCGCGAACGGGAGAGCCAGCAGTATTTT.

The gene calls are TRBV28 and TRBJ2-7; possibly TRBD1 for D (6 bases). CDR3 length: 15 amino acids. Germline V gives CDR1 MDHEN, CDR2 SYDVKM. The ends were cut back, 4 bases at V and 4 bases at J, with 17 bases in the middle. CDR3 sequence reads: CASSSHQGIGYEQYF. In DNA form, the CDR3 reads TGTGCCAGCAGTTCCCATCAGGGGATAGGGTACGAGCAGTACTTC.

The rearrangement joins TRBV19 to TRBJ2-2; 9 positions match TRBD1. CDR1 LNHDA and CDR2 SQIVND come from the germline V gene (reference sequence). CDR3 size: 16 residues. The ends lost 6 bases at V and 5 bases at J; junction bases unmatched: 10. CDR3 coding DNA: TGTGCCAGTAGCCCGACAGGGGGTTGGGGGACCGGGGAGCTGTTTTTT. Its translation is CASSPTGGWGTGELFF.

This clonotype came up a few times. The chain is built from TRBV5-5 and TRBJ1-1; D uncertain. CDR1 is SGHKS and CDR2 is YYEKEE in the germline V gene (reference sequence). This CDR3 is 14 amino acids long. V dropped 3 bases and J dropped 6 bases, with 15 bases sitting between them. CDR3 loop: CASSYLEGRPEAFF. As DNA, the CDR3 is TGTGCCAGCAGCTACCTCGAAGGACGTCCTGAAGCTTTCTTT.